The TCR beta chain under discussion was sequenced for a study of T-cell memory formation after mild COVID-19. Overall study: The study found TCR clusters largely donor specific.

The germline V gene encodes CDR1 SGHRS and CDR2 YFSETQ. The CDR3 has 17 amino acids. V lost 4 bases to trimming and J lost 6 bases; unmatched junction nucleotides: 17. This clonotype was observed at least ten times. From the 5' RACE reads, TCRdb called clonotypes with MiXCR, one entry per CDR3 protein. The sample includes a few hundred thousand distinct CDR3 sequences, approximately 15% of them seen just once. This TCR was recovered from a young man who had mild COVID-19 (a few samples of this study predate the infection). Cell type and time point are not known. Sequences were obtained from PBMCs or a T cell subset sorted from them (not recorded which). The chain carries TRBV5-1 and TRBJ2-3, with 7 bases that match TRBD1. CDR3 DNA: TGCGCCAGCAGCCCGGGACAGTTAAAGTCCCTGAGGGATACGCAGTATTTT. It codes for CASSPGQLKSLRDTQYF.